This T cell receptor beta chain was sequenced during a study of blood T cell repertoires in COVID-19. In the original workflow: Quantification of nucleated cells was approximated via reference gene primer amplification. Generated by immunoSEQ multiplex PCR, the TCRdb table keeps only in-frame clones and is missing some. From that table come the V and J calls and clone size; the DNA was used to work out D and trimming. Found here are 250,000 to 300,000 clones, around four fifths of them singletons; the top ten hold over 4.5%. The sequence was obtained from a man aged 55 to 69 who had recovered from COVID-19. Specimen: peripheral blood.

In nucleotides, the CDR3 is TGTGCCAGCAGCTCGGGACTAGGCACAGATACGCAGTATTTT. This codes for CASSSGLGTDTQYF. The chain combines TRBV5-4 with TRBJ2-3, with TRBD2 matching 8 bases. This CDR3 region has 14 residues. CDR1 SGHNT and CDR2 YYREEE come from the germline V gene (reference sequence). V dropped 3 bases and J dropped 1; count of bases not matched to a gene: 1.